Described below is a single T cell receptor (beta chain) sequence and its context. Its target is not known. The source of the sample is a study of cytomegalovirus exposure and HLA in healthy donors. With 60 Vbeta and 13 Jbeta primers, the PCR was carried out. Libraries were prepared by immunoSEQ multiplex PCR; TCRdb keeps only in-frame clonotypes and omits some of them. Counted here are about 180,000 clones, approximately 79% occurring once; the ten biggest clones make up under 0.9%. Points from the study as a whole: A later analysis appeared to link common viral pathogens to several of the most significant clusters. Per a prior analysis, the majority of TCR beta V segments were productive roughly 90% or roughly 30% of the time.

The receptor was isolated from a woman in her thirties or forties in good health and CMV-seronegative. Sequencing was done on a sample of PBMCs.

In DNA form, the CDR3 reads TGTGCCAGCAGCGTAGGGCCGAACACTGAAGCTTTCTTT. Its protein product is CASSVGPNTEAFF. The chain links TRBV9 to TRBJ1-1, with no clear D. The CDR3 sequence is 13 residues long. V shed 0 bases and J shed 1 base, with 4 bases lying between them. CDR1 and CDR2 (germline): SGDLS, YYNGEE.